This T cell receptor beta chain was captured in a study of T cell responses to AZD1222 COVID-19 vaccine. Per germline, CDR1 SGHVS and CDR2 FNYEAQ. With V trimmed by 0 bases and J by 5 bases, 5 bases remained unmatched. This CDR3 contains 15 residues. Clones were sequenced by immunoSEQ multiplex PCR, and TCRdb holds only the in-frame ones, with some missing. The sample consists of about 180,000 clones, 70% to 90% of them appearing once. This TCR came from an adult in good health. This chain links TRBV7-6 with TRBJ2-3; TRBD2 matches 7 bases. The sequencing here drew on peripheral blood, taken on day 0 of AZD1222 vaccination. CDR3 nucleotides: TGTGCCAGCAGCTTAGCGGACGGGGAGGGAGATACGCAGTATTTT. Translating gives CASSLADGEGDTQYF.